The 8 T cell receptor beta chains below all came from one sample that was sequenced in a study of T-cell memory formation after mild COVID-19. TCRdb redid the calling of the 5' RACE reads with MiXCR, one entry per CDR3 protein. The sample holds about 190,000 distinct CDR3 sequences, around 17% seen once. What was sequenced was PBMCs or a T cell subset sorted from them (not recorded which). The receptor source for this set is an adult woman who had mild COVID-19 (a few samples of this study predate the infection). Cell type and time point are not known.

Of note for this clonotype: A much more abundant neighbour one base away suggests this may be a read error. V gene TRBV24-1 combines with J gene TRBJ2-5; tentatively, D is TRBD1 (5 bases). The CDR3 extends over 15 amino acids. Trimming left V 4 bases short and J 5 bases short, with 16 bases between. The germline V gene encodes CDR1 KGHDR and CDR2 SFDVKD. In DNA, the CDR3 is TGTGCCACCAGTGACTCCCGGACACGACTGGAGACCCAGTACTTC. It codes for CATSDSRTRLETQYF.

This clonotype was observed a handful of times. This sequence joins TRBV19 and TRBJ2-2, with D uncertain. Trimming removed 1 base from V and 5 bases from J, with 2 bases in between. The CDR3 consists of 12 residues. The germline V gene has CDR1 LNHDA and CDR2 SQIVND (reference sequence). This chain's CDR3 is CASSIGTGELFF. CDR3 DNA sequence: TGTGCCAGTAGTATAGGGACCGGGGAGCTGTTTTTT.

The chain employs TRBV5-1 and TRBJ2-2; 7 bases align to TRBD2. Unmatched junction bases numbered 7, after V lost 0 bases and J lost 2 bases. Germline CDR1 is SGHRS and CDR2 is YFSETQ. The CDR3 is 17 residues long. CDR3: CASSLGSGLHNTGELFF. The CDR3 DNA is TGCGCCAGCAGCTTGGGATCGGGACTACATAACACCGGGGAGCTGTTTTTT. The full variable domain, with the rest looked up from reference TRBV5-1 and TRBJ2-2, is KAGVTQTPRYLIKTRGQQVTLSCSPISGHRSVSWYQQTPGQGLQFLFEYFSETQRNKGNFPGRFSGRQFSNSRSEMNVSTLELGDSALYLCASSLGSGLHNTGELFFGEGSRLTVL.

V gene TRBV27 combines with J gene TRBJ1-6; D unresolved. The CDR3 is made up of 14 amino acids. Germline V CDR1 and CDR2: MNHEY, SMNVEV (reference sequence). The V end lost 3 bases, the J end lost 5 bases, and 8 bases lay between the germline ends. The CDR3: CASSFLQDNSPLHF. CDR3 nucleotides: TGTGCCAGCAGTTTCCTCCAGGATAATTCACCCCTCCACTTT.

The V and J genes are TRBV5-1 and TRBJ2-3; TRBD1 might be the D (5 bases). V lost 0 bases and J lost 4, with 15 bases in between. This CDR3 is 16 amino acids long. CDR1 SGHRS and CDR2 YFSETQ come from the germline V gene. DNA of the CDR3: TGCGCCAGCAGCTTGGCCGGGCAGGGAAATCCAGATACGCAGTATTTT. As protein: CASSLAGQGNPDTQYF.

This clonotype was counted once. This chain uses TRBV2 with TRBJ2-2; D ambiguous. The germline V gene has CDR1 SNHLY and CDR2 FYNNEI. Trimming stripped 3 bases from V and 1 base from J, with 6 bases between. The CDR3 loop spans 14 amino acids. The CDR3 DNA is TGTGCCAGCAGTGACTGGGGGAACACCGGGGAGCTGTTTTTT. Protein: CASSDWGNTGELFF.

This clonotype was counted a few times. The V and J genes are TRBV12-3 or TRBV12-4 and TRBJ2-5; 10 bases match TRBD2. The CDR3 is 15 amino acids. The J segment lost 2 bases and the V segment lost 7 bases, leaving 7 bases of the junction unmatched. The CDR3 DNA sequence: TGTGCCAGCACCCTGGGTAGCGGGAGGCAAGAGACCCAGTACTTC. This encodes CASTLGSGRQETQYF.

This clonotype was seen more than once but under ten times. The chain links TRBV5-1 to TRBJ1-1; TRBD1 aligns across 11 bases. This CDR3 region has 18 residues. Germline CDR1 SGHRS, CDR2 YFSETQ. The J segment lost 0 bases and the V segment lost 2 bases, leaving 9 bases of the junction unmatched. CDR3 sequence: CASSFLTGQGVLNTEAFF. The CDR3 coding sequence is TGCGCCAGCAGCTTCCTTACGGGACAGGGGGTCCTGAACACTGAAGCTTTCTTT.